These 14 T cell receptor beta chains share one sample of origin, sequenced in a study of chronic HIV infection and antiretroviral therapy. Via MiXCR, TCRdb re-called the 5' RACE reads, giving one row per CDR3 protein. The table has about 38,000 distinct CDR3 sequences, roughly 8.8% seen once. What was sequenced was peripheral blood. Receptors were obtained from an adult who had HIV and had not received antiretroviral therapy, or was an uninfected healthy control (not recorded which).

This clonotype was recorded at least ten times. V is TRBV11-3 and J is TRBJ2-1, with 10 bases aligning to TRBD2. With 3 bases clipped from V and 6 bases from J, the junction kept 2 bases outside the gene matches. This CDR3 has 14 residues. CDR1 and CDR2 (germline): SGHNT, YENEEA. The DNA for the CDR3 is TGTGCCAGCAGCTTCGCTAGCGGGAGCAATGAGCAGTTCTTC. Translation gives CASSFASGSNEQFF.

This clonotype was counted many times. The chain combines TRBV5-1 with TRBJ1-5; D is uncertain. Trimming pared 0 bases from V and 6 bases from J, leaving 7 bases between. Germline lookup yields CDR1 SGHRS and CDR2 YFSETQ. The CDR3 runs to 13 residues. The CDR3 DNA reads TGCGCCAGCAGCTTGGTGGCGGGTCAGCCCCAGCATTTT. Translated, it gives CASSLVAGQPQHF.

This clonotype was counted ten times or more. V and J are TRBV27 and TRBJ1-5; D gene ambiguous. V was trimmed by 0 bases and J by 4 bases, leaving 4 bases between them. The CDR3 runs to 13 residues. Germline V lookup: CDR1 MNHEY, CDR2 SMNVEV (reference sequence). The CDR3 DNA reads TGTGCCAGCAGTTTATCGACAAATCAGCCCCAGCATTTT. It yields the protein CASSLSTNQPQHF.

This clonotype was seen a single time. The chain couples TRBV28 to TRBJ1-2, with D perhaps matching TRBD1 (5 bases). V lost 3 bases and J lost 12, with 14 bases in between. CDR1 is MDHEN and CDR2 is SYDVKM in the germline V gene. The CDR3 covers 12 residues. The DNA for the CDR3 is TGTGCCAGCAGTTTGACAGTCCAAGGCGACACCTTC. Protein product: CASSLTVQGDTF.

This clonotype has a count of ten or more. The V call is TRBV29-1, the J call TRBJ2-7, with TRBD1 as a possible D gene (5 bases). The CDR3 consists of 12 residues. CDR1 and CDR2 from the germline V gene are SQVTM and ANQGSEA. V was cut by 0 bases and J by 3 bases, with 6 bases left in between. Here the CDR3 DNA reads TGCAGCGTTGAAGATGACAGCTACGAGCAGTACTTC. Protein product: CSVEDDSYEQYF.

The rearrangement uses TRBV28 and TRBJ2-3; D unresolved. Trimming cost V 6 bases and J 2 bases, with 12 bases left between them. The V gene's germline CDR1 is MDHEN and CDR2 SYDVKM. CDR3 length: 14 amino acids. The CDR3 sequence: CASSHSLSTDTQYF. The CDR3 nucleotides read TGTGCCAGCAGCCACTCACTATCCACAGATACGCAGTATTTT. Supplemented by reference TRBV28 and TRBJ2-3, the full variable domain reads DVKVTQSSRYLVKRTGEKVFLECVQDMDHENMFWYRQDPGLGLRLIYFSYDVKMKEKGDIPEGYSVSREKKERFSLILESASTNQTSMYLCASSHSLSTDTQYFGPGTRLTVL.

In regard to this clonotype: Germline is not matched at one junction end, which may reflect a read error. The chain employs TRBV18 and TRBJ1-1, with a possible D match to TRBD1 (6 bases). CDR1 and CDR2 (germline): KGHSH, LQKENI. CDR3 size: 14 residues. The CDR3 here is CASSPRGMNTETFF. The CDR3 DNA is TGTGCCAGCTCACCCAGGGGAATGAACACTGAAACTTTCTTT.

The V gene is TRBV15, the J gene TRBJ2-1; D remains unclear. V shed 0 bases and J shed 1 base, with 7 bases lying between them. CDR3 length: 15 residues. From germline, CDR1 is LNHNV and CDR2 YYDKDF (reference sequence). For the CDR3, the DNA is TGTGCCACCAGCAGAGAAGGGTTGTCCTACAATGAGCAGTTCTTC. Its translation: CATSREGLSYNEQFF.

This clonotype was seen ten or more times. The chain combines TRBV20-1 with TRBJ2-2; 9 bases map to TRBD2. CDR1 and CDR2 from the germline V gene are DFQATT and SNEGSKA (reference sequence). Germline trimming cut 7 bases from V and 4 bases from J; bases unmatched to any gene: 10. The CDR3 has 15 residues. The CDR3 spells CSGGLAGVTTGELFF. The CDR3 DNA reads TGCAGTGGGGGGTTAGCGGGAGTCACCACCGGGGAGCTGTTTTTT.

This clonotype came up a few times. The chain uses TRBV28 and TRBJ2-4; D gene ambiguous. Deletions cut 7 bases from V and 1 base from J, with 8 bases between. This CDR3 region has 13 residues. The germline V gene has CDR1 MDHEN and CDR2 SYDVKM. The CDR3 sequence is CASKELAKNIQYF. As DNA, the CDR3 is TGTGCCAGCAAAGAGCTTGCCAAAAACATTCAGTACTTC.

This clonotype was picked up many times. The chain recombines TRBV28 with TRBJ1-2; TRBD1 is a possible D gene (6 bases). Deletions cut 1 base from V and 7 bases from J, with 7 bases between. CDR1 is MDHEN and CDR2 is SYDVKM in the germline V gene. The CDR3 runs to 12 residues. The CDR3 here is CASSLSGVGYTF. For the CDR3, the DNA is TGTGCCAGCAGTTTATCAGGGGTTGGCTACACCTTC.

The table lists this clonotype with many counts. At one end, the junction sequence differs from germline, possibly due to a read error. The V call is TRBV29-1, the J call TRBJ2-7, with D possibly TRBD1 on 6 matching bases. Looked up from germline, CDR1 is SQVTM and CDR2 is ANQGSEA. The CDR3 is 13 amino acids. In DNA form, the CDR3 reads TGCAGCGTGGAAGGGGGTAACCGCGACGAGCAGTACTTC. Its translation: CSVEGGNRDEQYF.

The chain uses TRBV20-1 and TRBJ2-3, with D hard to call. Germline V gene data show CDR1 as DFQATT and CDR2 as SNEGSKA (reference sequence). This CDR3 spans 13 amino acids. V was shortened by 3 bases and J by 1 base, with 8 bases between the two germline ends. CDR3 in amino acids: CSARRPGTDTQYF. The CDR3, as DNA: TGCAGTGCTAGGCGACCGGGCACAGATACGCAGTATTTT.

This clonotype has just a few counts. This chain links TRBV6-2 or TRBV6-3 with TRBJ2-7; D is unresolved. This CDR3 spans 15 amino acids. CDR1 is MNHEY, CDR2 SVGEGT, per germline. Trimming took off 0 bases at V and 0 bases at J, with 9 bases between the two ends. CDR3 protein: CASSYSIGSSYEQYF. The CDR3 region has the DNA TGTGCCAGCAGTTACTCGATTGGGTCCTCCTACGAGCAGTACTTC.